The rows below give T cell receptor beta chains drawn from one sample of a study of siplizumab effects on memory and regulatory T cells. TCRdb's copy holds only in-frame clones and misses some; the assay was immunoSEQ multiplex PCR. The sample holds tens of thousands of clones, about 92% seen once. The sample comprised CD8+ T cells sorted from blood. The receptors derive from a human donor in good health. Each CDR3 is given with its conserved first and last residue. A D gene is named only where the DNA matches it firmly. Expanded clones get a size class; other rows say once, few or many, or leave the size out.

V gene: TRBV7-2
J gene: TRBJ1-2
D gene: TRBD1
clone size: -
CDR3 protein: CASSQGGNYGYTF

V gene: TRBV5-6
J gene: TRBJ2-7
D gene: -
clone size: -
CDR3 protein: CASSSRTLEQYF

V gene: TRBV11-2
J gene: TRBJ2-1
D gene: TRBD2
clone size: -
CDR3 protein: CASSYLAGGYNEQFF

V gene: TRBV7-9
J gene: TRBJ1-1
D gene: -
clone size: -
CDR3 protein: CASSLVPKNTEAFF

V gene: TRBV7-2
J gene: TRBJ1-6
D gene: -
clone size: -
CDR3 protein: CASSLVEGGNSPLHF

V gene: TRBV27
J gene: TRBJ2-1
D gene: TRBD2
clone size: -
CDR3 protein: CASSLAGRAYNEQFF

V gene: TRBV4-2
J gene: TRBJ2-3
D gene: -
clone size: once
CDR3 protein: CASSQEILGTATDTQYF

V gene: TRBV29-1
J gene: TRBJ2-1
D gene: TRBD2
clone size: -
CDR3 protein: CSVGGTSGGNEQFF

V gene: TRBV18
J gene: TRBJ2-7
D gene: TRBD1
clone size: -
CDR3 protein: CASSPSGTGHYEQYF

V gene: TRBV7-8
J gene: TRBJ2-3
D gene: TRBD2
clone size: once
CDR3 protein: CASSLSALAGYTDTQYF